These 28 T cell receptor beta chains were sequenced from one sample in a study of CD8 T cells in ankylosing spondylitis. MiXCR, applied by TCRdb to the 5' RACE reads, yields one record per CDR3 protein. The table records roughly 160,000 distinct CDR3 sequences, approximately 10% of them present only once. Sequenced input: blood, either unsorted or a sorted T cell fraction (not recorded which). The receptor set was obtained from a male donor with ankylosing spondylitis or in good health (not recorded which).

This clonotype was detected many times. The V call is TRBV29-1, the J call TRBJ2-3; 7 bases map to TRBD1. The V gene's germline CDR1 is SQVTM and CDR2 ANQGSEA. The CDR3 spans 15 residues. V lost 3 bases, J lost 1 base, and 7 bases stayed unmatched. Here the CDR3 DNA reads TGCAGCGTTGAGGGCACAGGGGCGGGCACAGATACGCAGTATTTT. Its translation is CSVEGTGAGTDTQYF.

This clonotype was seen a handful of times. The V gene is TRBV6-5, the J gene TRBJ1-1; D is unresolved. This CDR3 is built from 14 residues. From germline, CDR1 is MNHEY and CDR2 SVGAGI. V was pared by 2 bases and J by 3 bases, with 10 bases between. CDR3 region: CASSYDIRDTEAFF. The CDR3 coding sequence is TGTGCCAGCAGTTACGACATCCGGGACACTGAAGCTTTCTTT.

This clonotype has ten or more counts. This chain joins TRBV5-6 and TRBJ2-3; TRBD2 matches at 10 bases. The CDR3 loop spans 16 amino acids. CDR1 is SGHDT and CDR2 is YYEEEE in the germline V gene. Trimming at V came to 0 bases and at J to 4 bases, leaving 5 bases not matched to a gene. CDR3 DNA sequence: TGTGCCAGCAGCTTGGGGGCTAGCGGGAGTGCAGATACGCAGTATTTT. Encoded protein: CASSLGASGSADTQYF.

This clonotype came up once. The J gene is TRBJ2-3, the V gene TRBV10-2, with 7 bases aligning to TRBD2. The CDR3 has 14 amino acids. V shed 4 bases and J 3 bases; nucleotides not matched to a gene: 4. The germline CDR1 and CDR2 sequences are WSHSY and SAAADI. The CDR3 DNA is TGCGCCAGCAGTGTCGGGACTACTACAGATACGCAGTATTTT. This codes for CASSVGTTTDTQYF.

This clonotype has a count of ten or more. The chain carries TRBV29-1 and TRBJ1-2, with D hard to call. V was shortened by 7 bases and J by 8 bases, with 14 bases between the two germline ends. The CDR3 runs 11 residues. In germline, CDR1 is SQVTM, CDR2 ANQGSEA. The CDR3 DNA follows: TGCAGCGGTTACGGCCAAGGGGGCTACACCTTC. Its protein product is CSGYGQGGYTF.

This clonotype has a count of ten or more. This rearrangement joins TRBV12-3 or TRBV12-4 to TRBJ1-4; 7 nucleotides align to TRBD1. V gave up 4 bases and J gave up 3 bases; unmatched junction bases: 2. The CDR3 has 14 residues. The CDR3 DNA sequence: TGTGCCAGCAGTTCAGGGGGTCCTAATGAAAAACTGTTTTTT. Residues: CASSSGGPNEKLFF.

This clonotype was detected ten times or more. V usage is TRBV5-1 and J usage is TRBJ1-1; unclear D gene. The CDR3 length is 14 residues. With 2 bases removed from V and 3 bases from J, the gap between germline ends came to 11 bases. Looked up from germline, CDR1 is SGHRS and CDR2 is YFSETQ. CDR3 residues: CASSFGRSYTEAFF. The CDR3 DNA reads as TGCGCCAGCAGCTTCGGGAGAAGTTACACTGAAGCTTTCTTT.

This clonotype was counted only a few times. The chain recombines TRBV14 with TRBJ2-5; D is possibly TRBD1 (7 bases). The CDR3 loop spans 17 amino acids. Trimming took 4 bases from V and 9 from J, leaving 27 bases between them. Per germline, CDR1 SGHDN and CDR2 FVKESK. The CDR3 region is CASSPTPGTWPTGAQYF. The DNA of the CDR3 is TGTGCCAGCAGCCCAACCCCCGGGACTTGGCCCACAGGGGCCCAGTACTTC.

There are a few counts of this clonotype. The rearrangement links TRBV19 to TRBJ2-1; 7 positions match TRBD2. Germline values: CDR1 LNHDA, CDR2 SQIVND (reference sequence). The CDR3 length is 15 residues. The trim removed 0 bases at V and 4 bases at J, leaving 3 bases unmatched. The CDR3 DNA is TGTGCCAGTAGTATAGAGTCTAGCGGATACAATGAGCAGTTCTTC. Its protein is CASSIESSGYNEQFF. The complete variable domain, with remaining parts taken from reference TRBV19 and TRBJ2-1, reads DGGITQSPKYLFRKEGQNVTLSCEQNLNHDAMYWYRQDPGQGLRLIYYSQIVNDFQKGDIAEGYSVSREKKESFPLTVTSAQKNPTAFYLCASSIESSGYNEQFFGPGTRLTVL.

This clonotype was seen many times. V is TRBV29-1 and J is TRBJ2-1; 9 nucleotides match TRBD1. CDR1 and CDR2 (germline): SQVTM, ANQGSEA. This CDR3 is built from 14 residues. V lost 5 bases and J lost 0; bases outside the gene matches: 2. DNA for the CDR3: TGCAGCGTTAGGGACAGGGTCTCCTACAATGAGCAGTTCTTC. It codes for CSVRDRVSYNEQFF.

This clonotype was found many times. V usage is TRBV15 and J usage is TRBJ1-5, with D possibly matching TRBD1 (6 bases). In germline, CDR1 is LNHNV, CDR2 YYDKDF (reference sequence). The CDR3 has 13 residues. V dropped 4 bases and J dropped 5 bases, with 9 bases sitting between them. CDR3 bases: TGTGCCACCAGCAAAGGGGGATATCAGCCCCAGCATTTT. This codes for CATSKGGYQPQHF.

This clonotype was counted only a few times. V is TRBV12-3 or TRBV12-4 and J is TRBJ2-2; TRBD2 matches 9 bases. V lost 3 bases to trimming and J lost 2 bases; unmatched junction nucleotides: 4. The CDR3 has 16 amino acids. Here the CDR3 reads CASSLLAGVNTGELFF. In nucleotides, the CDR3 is TGTGCCAGCAGTTTGTTAGCGGGGGTAAACACCGGGGAGCTGTTTTTT.

The chain's CDR3 is CASVPGLAANTGELFF. CDR3 coding DNA: TGTGCCAGCGTCCCTGGACTAGCGGCTAACACCGGGGAGCTGTTTTTT. This sequence joins TRBV7-9 and TRBJ2-2, with 10 bases fitting TRBD2. Germline V gene sequence: CDR1 SEHNR, CDR2 FQNEAQ (reference sequence). The junction had 8 bases not matched to a gene; V was cut back by 8 bases and J by 2 bases. The CDR3 is 16 residues long.

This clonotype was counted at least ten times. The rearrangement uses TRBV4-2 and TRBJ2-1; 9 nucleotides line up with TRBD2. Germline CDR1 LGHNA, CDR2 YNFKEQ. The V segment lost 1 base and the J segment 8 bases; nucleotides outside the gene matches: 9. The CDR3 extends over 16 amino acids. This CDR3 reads CASSQVRTSEGDEQFF. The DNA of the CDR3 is TGTGCCAGCAGCCAAGTTAGGACTAGCGAGGGGGATGAGCAGTTCTTC.

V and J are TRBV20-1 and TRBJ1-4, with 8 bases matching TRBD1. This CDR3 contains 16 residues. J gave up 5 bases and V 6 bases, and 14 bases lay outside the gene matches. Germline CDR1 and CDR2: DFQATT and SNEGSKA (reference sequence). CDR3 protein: CSARTGTGDQNEKLFF. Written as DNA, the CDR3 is TGCAGTGCCAGAACGGGGACAGGTGACCAAAATGAAAAACTGTTTTTT.

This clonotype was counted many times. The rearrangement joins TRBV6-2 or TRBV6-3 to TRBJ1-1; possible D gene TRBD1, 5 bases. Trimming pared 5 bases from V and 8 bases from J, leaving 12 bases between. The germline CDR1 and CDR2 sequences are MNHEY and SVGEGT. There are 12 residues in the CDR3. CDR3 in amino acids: CASSHQGLEAFF. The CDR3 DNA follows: TGTGCCAGCAGTCACCAGGGACTCGAAGCTTTCTTT.

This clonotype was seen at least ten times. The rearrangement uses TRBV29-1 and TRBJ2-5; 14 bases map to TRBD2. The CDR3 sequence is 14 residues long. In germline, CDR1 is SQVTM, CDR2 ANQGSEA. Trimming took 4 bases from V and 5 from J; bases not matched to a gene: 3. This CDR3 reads CSVGTSGRRETQYF. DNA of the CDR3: TGCAGCGTTGGGACTAGCGGGAGGCGTGAGACCCAGTACTTC.

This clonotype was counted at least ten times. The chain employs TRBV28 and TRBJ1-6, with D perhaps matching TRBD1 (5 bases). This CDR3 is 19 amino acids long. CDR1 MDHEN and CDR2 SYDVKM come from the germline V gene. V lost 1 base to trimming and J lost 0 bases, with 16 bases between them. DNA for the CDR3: TGTGCCAGCAGTTTATTGCGGCAGGGAGAATACTCCTATAATTCACCCCTCCACTTT. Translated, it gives CASSLLRQGEYSYNSPLHF.

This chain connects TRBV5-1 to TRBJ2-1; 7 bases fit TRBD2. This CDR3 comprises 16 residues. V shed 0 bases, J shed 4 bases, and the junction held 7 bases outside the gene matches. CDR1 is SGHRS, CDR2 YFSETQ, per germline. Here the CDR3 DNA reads TGCGCCAGCAGCTTGGTCCGCGGGAGATCTTACAATGAGCAGTTCTTC. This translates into CASSLVRGRSYNEQFF.

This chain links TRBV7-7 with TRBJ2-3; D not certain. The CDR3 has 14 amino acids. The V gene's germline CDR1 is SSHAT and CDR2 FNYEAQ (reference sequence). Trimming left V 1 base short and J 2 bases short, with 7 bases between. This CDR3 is CASSLESNTDTQYF. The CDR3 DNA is TGTGCCAGCAGCTTAGAATCCAACACAGATACGCAGTATTTT.

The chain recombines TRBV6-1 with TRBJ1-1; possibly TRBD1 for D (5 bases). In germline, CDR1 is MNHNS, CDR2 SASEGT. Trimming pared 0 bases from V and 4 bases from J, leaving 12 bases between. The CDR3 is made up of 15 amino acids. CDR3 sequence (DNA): TGTGCCAGCAGTGAAGCGGGGGGTGAGATCACTGAAGCTTTCTTT. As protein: CASSEAGGEITEAFF.

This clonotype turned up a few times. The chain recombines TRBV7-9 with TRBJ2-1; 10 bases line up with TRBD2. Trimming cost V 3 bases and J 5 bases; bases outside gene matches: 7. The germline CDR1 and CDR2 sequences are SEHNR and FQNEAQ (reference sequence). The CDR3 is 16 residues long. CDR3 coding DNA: TGTGCCAGCAGCTTTACCCGGACTAGCGGAAACAATGAGCAGTTCTTC. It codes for CASSFTRTSGNNEQFF.

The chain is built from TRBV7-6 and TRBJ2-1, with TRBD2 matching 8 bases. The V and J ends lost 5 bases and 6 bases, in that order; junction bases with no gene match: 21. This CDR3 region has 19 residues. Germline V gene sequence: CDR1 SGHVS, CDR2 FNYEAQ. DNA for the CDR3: TGTGCCAGCAGCCCAGGACGAGGGGCCGGCGGGAGGACTTCCAATGAGCAGTTCTTC. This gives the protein CASSPGRGAGGRTSNEQFF.

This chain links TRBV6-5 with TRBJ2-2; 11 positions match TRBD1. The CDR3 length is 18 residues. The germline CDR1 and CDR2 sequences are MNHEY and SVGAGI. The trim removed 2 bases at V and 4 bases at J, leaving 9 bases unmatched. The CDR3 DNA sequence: TGTGCCAGCAGTTACGTTGGTCGGGGGACAGGGGGCACCGGGGAGCTGTTTTTT. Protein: CASSYVGRGTGGTGELFF.

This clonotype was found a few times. DNA of the CDR3: TGTGCCAGCAGTCGAGGACAGGCGGCTAAAGAGACCCAGTACTTC. Its translation is CASSRGQAAKETQYF. The chain links TRBV6-1 to TRBJ2-5; 7 bases map to TRBD1. The CDR3 spans 15 residues. Per the germline V gene, CDR1 is MNHNS and CDR2 is SASEGT. V dropped 5 bases and J dropped 3; count of bases not matched to a gene: 9.

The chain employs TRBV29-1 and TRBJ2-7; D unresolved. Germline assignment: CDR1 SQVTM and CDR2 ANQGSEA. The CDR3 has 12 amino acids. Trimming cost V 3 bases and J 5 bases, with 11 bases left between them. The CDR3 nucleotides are TGCAGCGTTGAGCGGAGCCCCCACGAGCAGTACTTC. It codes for CSVERSPHEQYF.

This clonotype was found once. CDR3 residues: CASSLSIGETQYF. The CDR3 DNA sequence: TGTGCCAGCAGCTTGAGTATTGGGGAGACCCAGTACTTC. The chain couples TRBV7-9 to TRBJ2-5; D unclear. Germline loops: CDR1 SEHNR, CDR2 FQNEAQ (reference sequence). This CDR3 is 13 amino acids long. V shed 3 bases and J shed 5 bases, with 10 bases lying between them.

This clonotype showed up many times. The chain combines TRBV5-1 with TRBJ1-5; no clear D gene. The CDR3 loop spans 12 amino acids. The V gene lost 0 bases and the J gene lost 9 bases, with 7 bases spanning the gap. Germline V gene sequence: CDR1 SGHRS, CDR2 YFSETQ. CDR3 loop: CASSLDQGPQHF. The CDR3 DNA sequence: TGCGCCAGCAGCTTGGACCAAGGGCCCCAGCATTTT.